This T cell receptor (beta chain) was found in a study of T cell repertoires in cytomegalovirus infection. Study summary: Carrying CMV and the relevant HLA type showed in public TCR beta signatures.

From the reads, TCRdb called clonotypes with MiXCR, one entry per CDR3 protein. This sample has 650,000 to 900,000 distinct CDR3 sequences, with less than 35% found just once. This clonotype appeared a few times. Its cognate antigen is unknown. This CDR3 spans 15 amino acids. Trimming removed 2 bases from V and 0 bases from J, with 10 bases in between. CDR1 and CDR2 from the germline V gene are LNHDA and SQIVND (reference sequence). The chain is built from TRBV19 and TRBJ1-1; D is ambiguous. This specimen was cultured CD8+ T cells from PBMCs, taken from culture after CMV antigen stimulation. The source of this sequence is a human donor in good health (CMV status not recorded). Some clones in this sample may be carry-over from other donors' samples. Here the CDR3 reads CASSIFGLMNTEAFF. The CDR3 bases are TGTGCCAGTAGTATATTCGGGTTGATGAACACTGAAGCTTTCTTT.